Below are 14 T cell receptor beta chains sequenced from a single sample in a study of regulatory T cells in long-lasting Graves disease. Documented time point: newly diagnosed GD, antithyroid drugs for less than 3 months. Following extraction of RNA from PBMCs, that RNA was used to make the TCR library. Through Arm-PCR of CDR3 regions and iRepertoire HTBI primers, TCR beta libraries were built. TCRdb processed the multiplex PCR reads anew with MiXCR; each CDR3 protein has one entry. The table records around 420,000 distinct CDR3 sequences, about 14% of them present only once. The sequences come from peripheral blood mononuclear cells (PBMCs), collected at new diagnosis, from a patient treated with antithyroid drugs. These receptors were obtained from a female donor with Graves disease.

The chain joins TRBV29-1 to TRBJ2-5; tentatively, D is TRBD1 or TRBD2 (5 bases each). V lost 7 bases and J lost 1, with 10 bases in between. Germline V CDR1 and CDR2: SQVTM, ANQGSEA. The CDR3 consists of 12 residues. CDR3 nucleotide sequence: TGCAGCGCGTCGGGGACCCAAGAGACCCAGTACTTC. Translated: CSASGTQETQYF.

This clonotype was seen many times. The J gene is TRBJ2-2, the V gene TRBV27; TRBD1 is a possible D gene (5 bases). Germline V gene sequence: CDR1 MNHEY, CDR2 SMNVEV (reference sequence). V was shortened by 0 bases and J by 1 base, with 6 bases between the two germline ends. The CDR3 is 15 residues long. The CDR3 region is CASSLSQGNTGELFF. CDR3 sequence (DNA): TGTGCCAGCAGTTTATCGCAGGGGAACACCGGGGAGCTGTTTTTT.

This clonotype was observed at least ten times. The chain carries TRBV6-1 and TRBJ1-1; 8 nucleotides align to TRBD1. The V gene's germline CDR1 is MNHNS and CDR2 SASEGT. The CDR3 is 13 amino acids. With 10 bases clipped from V and 4 bases from J, the junction kept 8 bases outside the gene matches. The CDR3 sequence: CATTDRDSTEAFF. The DNA for the CDR3 is TGTGCCACCACGGACAGGGACTCCACTGAAGCTTTCTTT.

V usage is TRBV29-1 and J usage is TRBJ2-5; 11 nucleotides align to TRBD2. V lost 0 bases to trimming and J lost 5 bases; unmatched junction nucleotides: 11. Per germline, CDR1 SQVTM and CDR2 ANQGSEA. The CDR3 contains 17 residues. This chain's CDR3 is CSVEDLGLAGGSETQYF. As DNA, the CDR3 is TGCAGCGTTGAAGATCTGGGGCTAGCGGGGGGCTCGGAGACCCAGTACTTC.

This clonotype was counted ten times or more. The chain couples TRBV3-1 to TRBJ2-2; a possible D gene is TRBD1 (6 bases). Germline V CDR1 and CDR2: LGHDT, YNNKEL (reference sequence). CDR3 size: 13 residues. The V end lost 8 bases, the J end lost 3 bases, and 10 bases lay between the germline ends. The CDR3 coding sequence is TGTGCCAGCTACAGGGTGGACACCGGGGAGCTGTTTTTT. Translation: CASYRVDTGELFF. Complete variable domain (other parts from reference TRBV3-1 and TRBJ2-2): DTAVSQTPKYLVTQMGNDKSIKCEQNLGHDTMYWYKQDSKKFLKIMFSYNNKELIINETVPNRFSPKSPDKAHLNLHINSLELGDSAVYFCASYRVDTGELFFGEGSRLTVL.

This clonotype was detected ten times or more. This sequence joins TRBV10-3 and TRBJ1-2; 8 bases are a match to TRBD1. CDR1 is ENHRY, CDR2 SYGVKD, per germline. Trimming at V came to 2 bases and at J to 7 bases, leaving 9 bases not matched to a gene. The CDR3 has 15 residues. CDR3: CAISELSGTGRGYTF. The CDR3 region has the DNA TGTGCCATCAGTGAGCTCTCCGGGACAGGCCGTGGCTACACCTTC.

This clonotype was seen many times. The chain links TRBV10-1 to TRBJ2-1, with a weak D call TRBD1 (5 bases). V lost 7 bases and J lost 5, with 12 bases in between. CDR3 size: 13 residues. Germline V gene data show CDR1 as WNHNN and CDR2 as SYGVQD (reference sequence). CDR3 DNA: TGCGCCAGCACAAAAGACAGCGACAATGAGCAGTTCTTC. Translated, it gives CASTKDSDNEQFF.

This chain connects TRBV6-2 or TRBV6-3 to TRBJ2-7, with TRBD2 matching 8 bases. The CDR3 sequence is 13 residues long. Trimming removed 8 bases from V and 2 bases from J; junction bases left unmatched: 5. Germline CDR1 is MNHEY and CDR2 is SVGEGT. The CDR3 sequence: CASWGLDTYEQYF. The CDR3 DNA follows: TGTGCCAGCTGGGGACTAGACACCTACGAGCAGTACTTC.

This clonotype was recorded many times. The CDR3 protein is CASSSERERGLDTQYF. For the CDR3, the DNA is TGTGCCAGCAGTTCGGAGCGGGAGAGGGGGTTAGATACGCAGTATTTT. The chain couples TRBV2 to TRBJ2-3; 8 nucleotides match TRBD2. This CDR3 spans 16 amino acids. The V gene end was trimmed by 5 bases and the J gene end by 5 bases; junction bases not matched to a gene: 12. Germline CDR1 SNHLY, CDR2 FYNNEI.

The V gene is TRBV29-1, the J gene TRBJ2-7; D is unclear. The CDR3 is 12 amino acids. V lost 5 bases and J 2 bases, leaving 10 bases between the germline ends. Germline V lookup: CDR1 SQVTM, CDR2 ANQGSEA. CDR3 region: CSVPSDTYEQYF. In nucleotides, the CDR3 is TGCAGCGTTCCCTCGGATACCTACGAGCAGTACTTC.

This chain connects TRBV12-3 or TRBV12-4 to TRBJ1-2; TRBD1 matches 10 bases. With 3 bases clipped from V and 5 bases from J, the junction kept 6 bases outside the gene matches. CDR3 size: 15 residues. The CDR3 DNA is TGTGCCAGCAGTTTCGGGGGACAGGGGAAGTATGGCTACACCTTC. Translation: CASSFGGQGKYGYTF.

This clonotype has ten or more counts. The CDR3 here is CASSLEYQGPATEAFF. For the CDR3, the DNA is TGTGCCAGCAGCTTGGAGTATCAGGGTCCGGCCACTGAAGCTTTCTTT. This rearrangement joins TRBV7-6 to TRBJ1-1, with a weak D call TRBD1 (5 bases). Germline-derived CDR1 and CDR2 are SGHVS and FNYEAQ. The CDR3 covers 16 residues. The ends were cut back, 3 bases at V and 4 bases at J, with 18 bases in the middle.

Points on this clonotype: This may come from a read error, since a much larger clone is one base off. The chain is built from TRBV27 and TRBJ2-1, with 8 nucleotides matching TRBD2. The CDR3 totals 16 residues. Germline values: CDR1 MNHEY, CDR2 SMNVEV (reference sequence). Written as DNA, the CDR3 is TGTGCCAGCAGTTTTTCTTTAGCGGGATATCACAATGAGCAGCTCTTC. Amino acids: CASSFSLAGYHNEQLF.

CDR3: CASSPPMAPGELFF. The DNA for the CDR3 is TGTGCCAGCTCACCACCTATGGCTCCCGGGGAGCTGTTTTTT. The chain has TRBV18 and TRBJ2-2; D is ambiguous. Trimming removed 0 bases from V and 6 bases from J, with 8 bases in between. CDR3 length: 14 residues. Germline lookup yields CDR1 KGHSH and CDR2 LQKENI.